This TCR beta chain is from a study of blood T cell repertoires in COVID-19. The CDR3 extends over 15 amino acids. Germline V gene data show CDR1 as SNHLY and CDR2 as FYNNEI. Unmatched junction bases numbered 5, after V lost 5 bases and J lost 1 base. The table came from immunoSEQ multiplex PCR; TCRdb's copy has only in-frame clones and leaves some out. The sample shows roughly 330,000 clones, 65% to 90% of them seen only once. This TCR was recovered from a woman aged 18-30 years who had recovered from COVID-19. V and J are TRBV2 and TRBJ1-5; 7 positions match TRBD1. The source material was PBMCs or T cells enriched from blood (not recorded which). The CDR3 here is CASSYDRESNQPQHF. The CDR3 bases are TGTGCCAGCAGTTACGACAGGGAAAGCAATCAGCCCCAGCATTTT. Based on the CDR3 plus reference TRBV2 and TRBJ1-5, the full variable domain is EPEVTQTPSHQVTQMGQEVILRCVPISNHLYFYWYRQILGQKVEFLVSFYNNEISEKSEIFDDQFSVERPDGSNFTLKIRSTKLEDSAMYFCASSYDRESNQPQHFGDGTRLSIL.